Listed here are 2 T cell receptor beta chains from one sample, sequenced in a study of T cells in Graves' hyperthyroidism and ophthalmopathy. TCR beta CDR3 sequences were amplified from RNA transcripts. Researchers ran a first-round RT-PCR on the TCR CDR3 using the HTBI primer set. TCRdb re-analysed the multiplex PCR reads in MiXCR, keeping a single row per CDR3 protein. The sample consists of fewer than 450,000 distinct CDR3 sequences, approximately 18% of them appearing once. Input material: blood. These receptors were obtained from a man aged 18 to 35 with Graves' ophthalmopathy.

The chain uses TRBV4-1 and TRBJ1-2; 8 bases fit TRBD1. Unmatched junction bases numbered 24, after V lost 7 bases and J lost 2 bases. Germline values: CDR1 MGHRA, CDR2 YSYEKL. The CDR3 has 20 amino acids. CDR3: CASNPSRPGTGDSFNYGYTF. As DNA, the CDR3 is TGCGCCAGCAACCCAAGTCGTCCCGGGACAGGAGACTCGTTCAACTATGGCTACACCTTC.

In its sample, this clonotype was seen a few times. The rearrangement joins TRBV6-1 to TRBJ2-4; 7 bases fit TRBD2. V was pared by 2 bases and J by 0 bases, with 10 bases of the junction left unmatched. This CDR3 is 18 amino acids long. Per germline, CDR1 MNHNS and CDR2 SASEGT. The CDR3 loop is CASSEFWGGDIAKNIQYF. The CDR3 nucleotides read TGTGCCAGCAGTGAATTTTGGGGGGGAGATATAGCCAAAAACATTCAGTACTTC.